This is a list of T cell receptor beta chains from one sample in a study of CD8 T cells in Susac syndrome. TCRdb re-analysed the immunoSEQ multiplex PCR reads in MiXCR, keeping a single row per CDR3 protein. The sample contains some 130,000 distinct CDR3 sequences, about 95% of which appear only once. Sequencing was done on a sample of CD8+ T cells from PBMCs. These receptor sequences come from a human donor with Susac syndrome. CDR3s include the opening cysteine and the closing phenylalanine or tryptophan. The D gene is left open where the match is weak. Size values are once, few and many counts, or a class for expanded clones, and some rows have none.

J gene,clone size,D gene,V gene,CDR3 protein,CDR3 DNA
TRBJ1-2,.,.,TRBV29-1,CSVVGHDYGYTF,TGCAGCGTTGTCGGACACGACTATGGCTACACCTTC
TRBJ2-7,.,.,TRBV27,CASSPGRIYEQYF,TGTGCCAGCAGTCCGGGACGGATCTACGAGCAGTACTTC
TRBJ1-1,.,.,TRBV7-9,CASSPGGATEAFF,TGTGCCAGCAGCCCGGGGGGGGCGACTGAAGCTTTCTTT
TRBJ1-1,.,TRBD1,TRBV5-1,CASSWTGGGEAFF,TGCGCCAGCTCATGGACAGGGGGCGGAGAAGCTTTCTTT
TRBJ1-1,.,.,TRBV2,CASSTSGQTLNTEAFF,.
TRBJ2-5,.,TRBD1,TRBV6-2/TRBV6-3,CASSETGVGETQYF,TGTGCCAGCAGCGAGACAGGGGTCGGAGAGACCCAGTACTTC
TRBJ1-1,.,.,TRBV7-8,CASSQTLGAEAFF,TGTGCCAGCAGCCAGACTCTGGGGGCTGAAGCTTTCTTT
TRBJ1-4,.,TRBD1,TRBV2,CATPGQGNEKLFF,TGTGCCACACCGGGACAGGGTAATGAAAAACTGTTTTTT
TRBJ1-5,once,.,TRBV20-1,CSARDENSFNQPQHF,TGCAGTGCTAGAGATGAGAACAGTTTCAATCAGCCCCAGCATTTT
TRBJ2-3,once,.,TRBV12-3/TRBV12-4,CASSLPWEADTQYF,TGTGCCAGCAGTCTCCCTTGGGAGGCAGATACGCAGTATTTT
TRBJ2-2,.,.,TRBV30,CASPGLVTGELFF,TGTGCATCCCCAGGACTCGTAACCGGGGAGCTGTTTTTT
TRBJ1-2,.,.,TRBV5-1,CASSTGTAGDGYTF,TGCGCCAGCAGCACCGGAACGGCAGGGGATGGCTACACCTTC